The clone carrying this TCR beta chain was counted a few times. Its antigen is currently unknown. The data were obtained in a study of T cells after yellow fever vaccination. Study information: SMART-Seq v4 Ultra Low Input prepared the low-cell-number fractions.

TCRdb reprocessed the 5' RACE reads with MiXCR, giving one entry per CDR3 protein. The sample has some 500,000 distinct CDR3 sequences, 13% seen once; the top ten hold roughly an eighth. CDR1 is SGHRS and CDR2 is YFSETQ in the germline V gene. CDR3 length equals 16 residues. J lost 4 bases, V lost 3 bases, and 8 bases had no gene match. Study observations and caveats: CD4 and CD8 compartments shared a small share of clonotypes, likely from convergent recombination. The study noted that FACS-sorted repertoires could contain abundant clonotypes contaminating from the bulk population. Booster samples showed a return of most primary-vaccination clones (roughly 95% CD4, about 85% CD8).

This sequence originates from a man aged 25-45 years who received the YFV17D yellow fever vaccine. Material: PBMCs, obtained on the day of the yellow fever booster vaccination. The V call is TRBV5-1, the J call TRBJ2-2, with 8 bases fitting TRBD2. The DNA of the CDR3 is TGCGCCAGCAGCTGGACCTCAAGCGGGAGCACCGGGGAGCTGTTTTTT. It yields the protein CASSWTSSGSTGELFF.